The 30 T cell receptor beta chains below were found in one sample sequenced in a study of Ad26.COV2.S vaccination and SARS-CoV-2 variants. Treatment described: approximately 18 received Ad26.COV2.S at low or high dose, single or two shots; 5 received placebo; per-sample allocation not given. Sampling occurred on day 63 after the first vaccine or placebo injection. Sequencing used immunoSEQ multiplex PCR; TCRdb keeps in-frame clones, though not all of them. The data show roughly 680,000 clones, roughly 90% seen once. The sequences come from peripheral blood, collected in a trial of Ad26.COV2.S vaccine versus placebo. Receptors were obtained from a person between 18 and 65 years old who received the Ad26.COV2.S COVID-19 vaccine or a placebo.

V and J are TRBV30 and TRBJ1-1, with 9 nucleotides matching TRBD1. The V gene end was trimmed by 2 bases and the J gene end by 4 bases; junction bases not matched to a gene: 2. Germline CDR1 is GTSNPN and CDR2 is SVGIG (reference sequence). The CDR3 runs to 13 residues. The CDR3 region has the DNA TGTGCCTGGAGTCCGACAGGGGGCACTGAAGCTTTCTTT. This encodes CAWSPTGGTEAFF.

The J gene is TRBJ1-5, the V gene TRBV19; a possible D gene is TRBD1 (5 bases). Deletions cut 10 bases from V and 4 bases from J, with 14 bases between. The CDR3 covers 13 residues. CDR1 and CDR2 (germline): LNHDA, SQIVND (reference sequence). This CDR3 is CATSQGLNQPQHF. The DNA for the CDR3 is TGTGCCACGTCTCAGGGCCTTAATCAGCCCCAGCATTTT. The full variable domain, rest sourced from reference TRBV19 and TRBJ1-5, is DGGITQSPKYLFRKEGQNVTLSCEQNLNHDAMYWYRQDPGQGLRLIYYSQIVNDFQKGDIAEGYSVSREKKESFPLTVTSAQKNPTAFYLCATSQGLNQPQHFGDGTRLSIL.

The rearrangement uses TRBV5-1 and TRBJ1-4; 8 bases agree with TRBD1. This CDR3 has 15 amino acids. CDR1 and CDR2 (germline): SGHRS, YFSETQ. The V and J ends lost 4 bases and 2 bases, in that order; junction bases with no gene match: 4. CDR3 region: CASSLWTGTNEKLFF. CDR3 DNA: TGCGCCAGCAGCCTATGGACAGGGACTAATGAAAAACTGTTTTTT. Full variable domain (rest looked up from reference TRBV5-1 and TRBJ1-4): KAGVTQTPRYLIKTRGQQVTLSCSPISGHRSVSWYQQTPGQGLQFLFEYFSETQRNKGNFPGRFSGRQFSNSRSEMNVSTLELGDSALYLCASSLWTGTNEKLFFGSGTQLSVL.

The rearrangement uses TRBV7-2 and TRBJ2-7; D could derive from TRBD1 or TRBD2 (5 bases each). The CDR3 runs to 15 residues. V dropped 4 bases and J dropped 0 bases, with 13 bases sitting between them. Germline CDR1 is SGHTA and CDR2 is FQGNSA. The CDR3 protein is CASSWDGLSSYEQYF. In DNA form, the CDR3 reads TGTGCCAGCAGCTGGGACGGTTTAAGCTCCTACGAGCAGTACTTC. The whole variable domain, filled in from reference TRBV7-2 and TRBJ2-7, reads GAGVSQSPSNKVTEKGKDVELRCDPISGHTALYWYRQSLGQGLEFLIYFQGNSAPDKSGLPSDRFSAERTGGSVSTLTIQRTQQEDSAVYLCASSWDGLSSYEQYFGPGTRLTVT.

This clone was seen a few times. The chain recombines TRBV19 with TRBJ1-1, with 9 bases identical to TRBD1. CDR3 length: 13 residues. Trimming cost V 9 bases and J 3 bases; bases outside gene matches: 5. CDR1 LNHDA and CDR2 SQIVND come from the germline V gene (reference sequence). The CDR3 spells CASRDRVDTEAFF. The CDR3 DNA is TGTGCCAGCCGGGACAGGGTCGACACTGAAGCTTTCTTT.

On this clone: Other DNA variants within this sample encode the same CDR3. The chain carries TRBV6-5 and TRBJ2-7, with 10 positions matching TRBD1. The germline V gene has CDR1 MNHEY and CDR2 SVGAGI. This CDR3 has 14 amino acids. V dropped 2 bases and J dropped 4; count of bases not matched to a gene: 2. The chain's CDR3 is CASSYRDRGYEQYF. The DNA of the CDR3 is TGTGCCAGCAGTTACCGGGACAGGGGTTACGAGCAGTACTTC.

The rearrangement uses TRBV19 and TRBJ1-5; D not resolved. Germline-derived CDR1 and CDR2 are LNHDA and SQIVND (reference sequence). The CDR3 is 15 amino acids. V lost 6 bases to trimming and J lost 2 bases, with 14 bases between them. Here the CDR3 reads CASSQVAEGNQPQHF. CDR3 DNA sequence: TGTGCCAGTAGCCAGGTGGCGGAAGGCAATCAGCCCCAGCATTTT.

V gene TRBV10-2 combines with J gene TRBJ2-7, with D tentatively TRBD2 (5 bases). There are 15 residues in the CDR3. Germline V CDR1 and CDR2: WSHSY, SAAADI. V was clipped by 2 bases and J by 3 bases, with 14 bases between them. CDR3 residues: CASSEPPTSFYEQYF. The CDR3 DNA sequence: TGCGCCAGCAGTGAGCCCCCAACTAGTTTCTACGAGCAGTACTTC.

CDR3 residues: CASSARGTHTEAFF. In DNA, the CDR3 is TGTGCCAGTAGTGCGAGGGGCACCCACACTGAAGCTTTCTTT. The V call is TRBV19, the J call TRBJ1-1; tentative D call: TRBD1 (5 bases). The CDR3 consists of 14 residues. The V and J ends lost 5 bases and 3 bases respectively, with 13 bases between them. Germline V gene lookup returns CDR1 LNHDA and CDR2 SQIVND (reference sequence).

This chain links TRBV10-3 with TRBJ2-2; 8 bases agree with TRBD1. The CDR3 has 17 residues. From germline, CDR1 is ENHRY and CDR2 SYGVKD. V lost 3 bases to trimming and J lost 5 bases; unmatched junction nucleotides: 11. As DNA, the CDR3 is TGTGCCATCAGTGAAGGGTCCGGACAGGGCGGAACCGGGGAGCTGTTTTTT. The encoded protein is CAISEGSGQGGTGELFF.

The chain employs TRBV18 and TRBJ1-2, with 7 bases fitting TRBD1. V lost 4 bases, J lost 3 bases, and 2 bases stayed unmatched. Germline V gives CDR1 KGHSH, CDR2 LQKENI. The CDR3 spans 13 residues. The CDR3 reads CASSHDRDYGYTF. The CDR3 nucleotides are TGTGCCAGCTCACATGACAGGGACTATGGCTACACCTTC. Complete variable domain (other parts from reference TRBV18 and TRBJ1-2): NAGVMQNPRHLVRRRGQEARLRCSPMKGHSHVYWYRQLPEEGLKFMVYLQKENIIDESGMPKERFSAEFPKEGPSILRIQQVVRGDSAAYFCASSHDRDYGYTFGSGTRLTVV.

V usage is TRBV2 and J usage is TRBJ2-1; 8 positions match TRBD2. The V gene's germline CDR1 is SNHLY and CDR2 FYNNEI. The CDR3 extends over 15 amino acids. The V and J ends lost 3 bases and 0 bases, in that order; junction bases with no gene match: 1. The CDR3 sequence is CASSDSGSSYNEQFF. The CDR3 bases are TGTGCCAGCAGTGACAGCGGGAGCTCCTACAATGAGCAGTTCTTC.

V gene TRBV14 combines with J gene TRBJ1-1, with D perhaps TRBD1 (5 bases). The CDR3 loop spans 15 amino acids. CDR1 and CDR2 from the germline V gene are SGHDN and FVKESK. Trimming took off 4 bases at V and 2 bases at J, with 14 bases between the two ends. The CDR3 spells CASSPARQRNTEAFF. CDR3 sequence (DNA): TGTGCCAGCAGCCCCGCAAGACAGAGAAACACTGAAGCTTTCTTT. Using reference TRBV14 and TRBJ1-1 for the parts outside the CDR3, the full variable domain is EAGVTQFPSHSVIEKGQTVTLRCDPISGHDNLYWYRRVMGKEIKFLLHFVKESKQDESGMPNNRFLAERTGGTYSTLKVQPAELEDSGVYFCASSPARQRNTEAFFGQGTRLTVV.

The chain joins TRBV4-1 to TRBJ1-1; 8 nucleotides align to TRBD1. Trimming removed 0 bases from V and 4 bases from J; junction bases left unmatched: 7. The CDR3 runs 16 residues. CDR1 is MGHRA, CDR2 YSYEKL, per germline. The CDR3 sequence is CASSQDRGLTSTEAFF. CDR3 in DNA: TGCGCCAGCAGCCAAGACAGGGGGCTTACCTCCACTGAAGCTTTCTTT.

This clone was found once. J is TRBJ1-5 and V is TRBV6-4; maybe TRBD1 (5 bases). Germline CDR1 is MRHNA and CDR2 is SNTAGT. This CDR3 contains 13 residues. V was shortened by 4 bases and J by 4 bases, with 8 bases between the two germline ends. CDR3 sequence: CASSAGGNQPQHF. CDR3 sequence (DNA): TGTGCCAGCAGTGCCGGGGGGAATCAGCCCCAGCATTTT.

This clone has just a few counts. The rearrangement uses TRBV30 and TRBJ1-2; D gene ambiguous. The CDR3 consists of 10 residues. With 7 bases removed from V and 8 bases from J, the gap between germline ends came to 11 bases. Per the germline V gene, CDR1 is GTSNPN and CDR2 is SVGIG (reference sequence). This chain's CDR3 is CASRTGGYTF. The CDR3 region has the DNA TGTGCCTCTAGGACGGGAGGCTACACCTTC.

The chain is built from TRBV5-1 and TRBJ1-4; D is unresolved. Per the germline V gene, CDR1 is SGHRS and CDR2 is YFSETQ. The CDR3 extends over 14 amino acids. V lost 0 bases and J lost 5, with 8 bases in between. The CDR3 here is CASSLGSGNEKLFF. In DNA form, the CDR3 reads TGCGCCAGCAGCTTGGGCAGTGGGAATGAAAAACTGTTTTTT.

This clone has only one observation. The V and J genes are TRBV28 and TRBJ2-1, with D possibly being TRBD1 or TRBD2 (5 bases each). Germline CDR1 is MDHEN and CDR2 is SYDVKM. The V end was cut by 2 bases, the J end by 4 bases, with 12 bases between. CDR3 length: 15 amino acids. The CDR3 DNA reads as TGTGCCAGCAGTTTAGGGACGAGCGCTTACAATGAGCAGTTCTTC. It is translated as CASSLGTSAYNEQFF.

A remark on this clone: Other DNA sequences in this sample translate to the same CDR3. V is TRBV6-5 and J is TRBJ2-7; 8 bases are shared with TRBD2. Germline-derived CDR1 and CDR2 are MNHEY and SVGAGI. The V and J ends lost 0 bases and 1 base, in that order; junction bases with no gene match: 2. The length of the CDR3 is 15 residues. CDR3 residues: CASSYSAGGSYEQYF. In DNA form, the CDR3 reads TGTGCCAGCAGTTACTCCGCGGGAGGTTCCTACGAGCAGTACTTC.

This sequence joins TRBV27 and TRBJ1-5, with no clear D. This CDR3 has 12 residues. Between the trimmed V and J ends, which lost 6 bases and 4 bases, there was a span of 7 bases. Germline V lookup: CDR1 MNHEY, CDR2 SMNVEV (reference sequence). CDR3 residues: CASRGNNQPQHF. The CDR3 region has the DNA TGTGCCAGCAGGGGGAATAATCAGCCCCAGCATTTT.

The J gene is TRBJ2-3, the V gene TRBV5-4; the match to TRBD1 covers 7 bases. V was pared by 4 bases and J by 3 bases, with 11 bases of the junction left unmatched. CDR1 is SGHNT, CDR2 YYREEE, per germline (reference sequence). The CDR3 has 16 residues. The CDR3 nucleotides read TGTGCCAGCAGCCCCCGACAGGGCGGAAGGACAGATACGCAGTATTTT. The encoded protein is CASSPRQGGRTDTQYF.

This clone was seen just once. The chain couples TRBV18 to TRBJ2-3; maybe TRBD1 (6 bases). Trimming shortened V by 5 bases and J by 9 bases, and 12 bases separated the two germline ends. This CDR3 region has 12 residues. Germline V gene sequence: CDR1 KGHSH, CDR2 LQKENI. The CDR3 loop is CASSTQGNTQYF. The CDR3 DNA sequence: TGTGCCAGCTCAACCCAGGGGAACACGCAGTATTTT. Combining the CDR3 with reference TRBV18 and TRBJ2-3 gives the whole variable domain NAGVMQNPRHLVRRRGQEARLRCSPMKGHSHVYWYRQLPEEGLKFMVYLQKENIIDESGMPKERFSAEFPKEGPSILRIQQVVRGDSAAYFCASSTQGNTQYFGPGTRLTVL.

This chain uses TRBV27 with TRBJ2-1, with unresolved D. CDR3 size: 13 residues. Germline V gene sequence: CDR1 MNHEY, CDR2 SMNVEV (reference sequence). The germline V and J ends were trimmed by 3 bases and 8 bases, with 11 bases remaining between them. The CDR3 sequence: CASSFGPWYEQFF. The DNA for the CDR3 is TGTGCCAGCAGTTTTGGGCCCTGGTATGAGCAGTTCTTC.

In nucleotides, the CDR3 is TGTGCCAGCAGTACGATGCGGAATGAAAAACTGTTTTTT. This encodes CASSTMRNEKLFF. The chain employs TRBV6-5 and TRBJ1-4; no definite D call. Per the germline V gene, CDR1 is MNHEY and CDR2 is SVGAGI. This CDR3 spans 13 amino acids. Trimming cost V 5 bases and J 5 bases, with 9 bases left between them.

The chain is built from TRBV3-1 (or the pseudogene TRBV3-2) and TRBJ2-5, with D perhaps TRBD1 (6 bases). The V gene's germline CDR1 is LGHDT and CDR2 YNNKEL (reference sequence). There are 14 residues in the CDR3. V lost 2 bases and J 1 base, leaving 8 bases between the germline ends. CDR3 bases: TGTGCCAGCAGCCAAAGACAGGTCCAAGAGACCCAGTACTTC. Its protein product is CASSQRQVQETQYF.

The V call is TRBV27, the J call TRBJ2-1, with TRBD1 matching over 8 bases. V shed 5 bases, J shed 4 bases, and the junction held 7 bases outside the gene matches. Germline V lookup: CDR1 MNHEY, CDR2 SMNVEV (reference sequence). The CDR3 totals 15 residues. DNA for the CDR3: TGTGCCAGCAGTCCGGACAGGGCCGCATACAATGAGCAGTTCTTC. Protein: CASSPDRAAYNEQFF.

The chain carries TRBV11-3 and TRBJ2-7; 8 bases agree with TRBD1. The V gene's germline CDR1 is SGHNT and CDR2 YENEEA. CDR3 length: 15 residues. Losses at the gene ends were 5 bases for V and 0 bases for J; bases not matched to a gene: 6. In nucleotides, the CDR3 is TGTGCCAGCAGCCTGCGGCAGGGGGCCTCCTACGAGCAGTACTTC. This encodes CASSLRQGASYEQYF.

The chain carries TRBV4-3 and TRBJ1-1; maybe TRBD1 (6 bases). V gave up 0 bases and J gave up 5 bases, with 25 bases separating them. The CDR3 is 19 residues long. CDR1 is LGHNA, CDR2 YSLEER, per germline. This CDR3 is CASSQETGRGDRPGTEAFF. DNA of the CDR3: TGCGCCAGCAGCCAAGAAACCGGTCGGGGCGACAGGCCGGGGACTGAAGCTTTCTTT.

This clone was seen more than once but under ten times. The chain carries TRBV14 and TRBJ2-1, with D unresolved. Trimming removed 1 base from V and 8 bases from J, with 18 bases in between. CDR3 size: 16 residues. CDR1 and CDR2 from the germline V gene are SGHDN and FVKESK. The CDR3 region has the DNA TGTGCCAGCAGCCAAGTGGCTCGGCCTCATATAGATGAGCAGTTCTTC. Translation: CASSQVARPHIDEQFF.

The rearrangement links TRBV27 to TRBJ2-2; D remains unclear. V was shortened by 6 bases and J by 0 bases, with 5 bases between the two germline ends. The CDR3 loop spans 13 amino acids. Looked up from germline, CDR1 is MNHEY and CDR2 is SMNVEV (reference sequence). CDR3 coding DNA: TGTGCCAGCAGGCCAGCGAACACCGGGGAGCTGTTTTTT. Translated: CASRPANTGELFF.